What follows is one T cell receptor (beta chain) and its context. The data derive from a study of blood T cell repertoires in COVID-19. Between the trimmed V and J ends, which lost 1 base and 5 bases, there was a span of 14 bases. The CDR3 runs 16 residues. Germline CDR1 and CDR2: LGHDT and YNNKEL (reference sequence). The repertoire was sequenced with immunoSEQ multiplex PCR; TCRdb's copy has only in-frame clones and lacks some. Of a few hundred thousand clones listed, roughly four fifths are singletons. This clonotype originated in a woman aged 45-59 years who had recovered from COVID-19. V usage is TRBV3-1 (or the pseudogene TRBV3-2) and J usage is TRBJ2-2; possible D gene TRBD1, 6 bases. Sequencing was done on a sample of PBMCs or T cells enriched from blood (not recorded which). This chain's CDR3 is CASSQVLSTGTGELFF. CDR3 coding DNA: TGTGCCAGCAGCCAAGTACTAAGTACAGGGACCGGGGAGCTGTTTTTT.